Described below is a single T cell receptor beta chain sequence and its context. Those enrolled, adults aged 18 to 89 years, came from about two dozen US areas. Looked up from germline, CDR1 is MDHEN and CDR2 is SYDVKM. The V gene end was trimmed by 4 bases and the J gene end by 4 bases; junction bases not matched to a gene: 17. The CDR3 extends over 18 amino acids. The sample originates from a study of blood T cell repertoires in COVID-19. Study-level information: The origin of the acute and convalescent COVID-19 samples was the United States, Italy and Spain.

Study processing details: By means of reference gene primer amplification, nucleated cell counts were estimated. The data were produced by immunoSEQ multiplex PCR, yet TCRdb's version contains in-frame clones alone and is incomplete. V, J and clone size were drawn from that table, and D and trimming were deduced from the DNA. The sample holds about 200,000 clones, about 91% seen once. The chain recombines TRBV28 with TRBJ2-3, with 7 bases that match TRBD2. This clonotype was sampled from a woman aged 40 to 55 with acute COVID-19. What was sequenced was PBMCs or T cells enriched from blood (not recorded which). The CDR3 reads CASSSLGTTFFGPDTQYF. DNA for the CDR3: TGTGCCAGCAGTTCCTTAGGGACTACATTTTTTGGACCAGATACGCAGTATTTT.